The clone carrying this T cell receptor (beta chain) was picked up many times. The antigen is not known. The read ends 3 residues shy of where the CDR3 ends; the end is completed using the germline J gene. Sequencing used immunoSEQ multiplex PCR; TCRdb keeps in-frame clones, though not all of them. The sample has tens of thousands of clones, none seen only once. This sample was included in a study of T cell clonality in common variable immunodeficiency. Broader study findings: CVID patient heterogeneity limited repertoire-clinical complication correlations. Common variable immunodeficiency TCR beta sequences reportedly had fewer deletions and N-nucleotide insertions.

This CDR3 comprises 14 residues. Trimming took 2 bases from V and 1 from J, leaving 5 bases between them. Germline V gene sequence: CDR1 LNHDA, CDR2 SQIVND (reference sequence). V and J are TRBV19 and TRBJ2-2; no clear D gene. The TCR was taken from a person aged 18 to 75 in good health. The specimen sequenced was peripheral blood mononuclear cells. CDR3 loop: CASSINMNTGELFF. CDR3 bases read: TGTGCCAGTAGTATAAACATGAACACCGGGGAG.